The T cell receptor beta chain described here comes from a study of beta chain features in type 1 diabetes. Only a few counts were recorded for this clone. All of the isolated RNA was reverse transcribed, so expressed TCRB transcripts were sequenced. Sequencing was performed with immunoSEQ multiplex PCR; in TCRdb, only in-frame clones are kept and a portion is missing. The sample records fewer than 500,000 clones, roughly 13% being singletons. The receptor was isolated from a young man in good health. The sequencing input was naive CD4+ T cells from blood.

CDR3 sequence: CASSPSGNGNYGYTF. In DNA, the CDR3 is TGTGCCAGCAGTCCTTCGGGGAACGGAAACTATGGCTACACCTTC. The genes are TRBV27 and TRBJ1-2; D unclear. This CDR3 has 15 amino acids. Trimming took 5 bases from V and 2 from J, leaving 15 bases between them. Per germline, CDR1 MNHEY and CDR2 SMNVEV (reference sequence).